This T cell receptor beta chain was obtained from a study of blood T cell repertoires in COVID-19. Study-level background: Sites in the United States, Italy and Spain provided acute and convalescent COVID-19 samples. PBMCs, B-cell-depleted T cells, or T cells provided the cDNA or gDNA that made up the material.

With 1 base clipped from V and 8 bases from J, the junction kept 6 bases outside the gene matches. The germline CDR1 and CDR2 sequences are SGHNT and YENEEA. The CDR3 consists of 15 residues. The authors' processing: Quantification of nucleated cells was approximated via reference gene primer amplification. Assay used: immunoSEQ multiplex PCR; TCRdb lists only in-frame clones, some missing. V and J calls and clone size follow that table, whereas D and trimming were derived from the DNA. The table records some 77,000 clones, around 87% of them present only once. What was sequenced was peripheral blood. This clonotype was obtained from a woman aged 80 or over with active or convalescent COVID-19. The chain uses TRBV11-3 and TRBJ2-1; 9 nucleotides align to TRBD1. The CDR3 sequence is CASSLVGTGSHEQFF. The DNA of the CDR3 is TGTGCCAGCAGCTTAGTCGGGACAGGGAGTCATGAGCAGTTCTTC.